One sample yielded the 3 T cell receptor beta chains listed below, sequenced in a study of regulatory T cells in long-lasting Graves disease. Stated time point: newly diagnosed GD, antithyroid drugs for less than 3 months. From RNA extracted from PBMCs, the TCR library was made. In building TCR beta libraries, iRepertoire HTBI primers were used together with Arm-PCR of CDR3 regions. Each CDR3 protein gets one entry after TCRdb re-called the multiplex PCR reads with MiXCR. This sample has fewer than 550,000 distinct CDR3 sequences, with 15% to 20% found just once. These records were also assigned to another study, of T cells in Graves' hyperthyroidism and ophthalmopathy.

The sequencing here drew on peripheral blood mononuclear cells (PBMCs), taken at new diagnosis, from a patient treated with antithyroid drugs. These receptors came from a woman in her forties or fifties with Graves disease.

The chain links TRBV20-1 to TRBJ2-3, with D perhaps TRBD2 (5 bases). V dropped 0 bases and J dropped 5 bases, with 12 bases sitting between them. The germline V gene encodes CDR1 DFQATT and CDR2 SNEGSKA (reference sequence). The CDR3 spans 14 residues. The DNA for the CDR3 is TGCAGTGCTAGAGATACTCTCGCGGGAGATACGCAGTATTTT. It translates to CSARDTLAGDTQYF.

The chain carries TRBV10-2 and TRBJ1-1, with 8 bases aligning to TRBD1. The germline CDR1 and CDR2 sequences are WSHSY and SAAADI. After removal of 0 bases from V and 7 bases from J, the junction contained 4 bases not matched to a gene. The length of the CDR3 is 14 residues. The CDR3 region is CASSESRTGSEAFF. CDR3 nucleotides: TGCGCCAGCAGTGAGTCCCGGACAGGGAGTGAAGCTTTCTTT.

This clonotype was detected only a few times. The chain couples TRBV18 to TRBJ2-1; possibly TRBD1 or TRBD2 for D (5 bases each). With 2 bases removed from V and 10 bases from J, the gap between germline ends came to 12 bases. The CDR3 loop spans 13 amino acids. Per the germline V gene, CDR1 is KGHSH and CDR2 is LQKENI. The CDR3 DNA is TGTGCCAGCTCACCAGGCCTCGGGGCAGAGCAGTTCTTC. This translates into CASSPGLGAEQFF.